The 5 T cell receptor beta chains presented below share a single source sample, sequenced in a study of blood T cell repertoires in COVID-19. Generated by immunoSEQ multiplex PCR, the TCRdb table keeps only in-frame clones and is missing some. The sample lists hundreds of thousands of clones, about 85% occurring once. The sample comprised peripheral blood. These receptors were obtained from a woman aged 18-29 years with acute or convalescent COVID-19.

V gene TRBV5-1 combines with J gene TRBJ1-4; D ambiguous. Per the germline V gene, CDR1 is SGHRS and CDR2 is YFSETQ. The CDR3 is 14 amino acids. With 4 bases removed from V and 8 bases from J, the gap between germline ends came to 15 bases. CDR3 protein: CASSTSDGREKLFF. CDR3 coding DNA: TGCGCCAGCAGCACGTCCGACGGGAGGGAAAAACTGTTTTTT.

Concerning this clone itself: Other DNA sequences in this sample translate to the same CDR3. The gene calls are TRBV19 and TRBJ1-1; D call uncertain. The V end was cut by 3 bases, the J end by 2 bases, with 7 bases between. Germline lookup yields CDR1 LNHDA and CDR2 SQIVND (reference sequence). The CDR3 consists of 13 residues. The CDR3 DNA sequence: TGTGCCAGTAGTATTACTAGAAACACTGAAGCTTTCTTT. As protein: CASSITRNTEAFF. Drawing the rest from reference TRBV19 and TRBJ1-1, the complete variable domain is DGGITQSPKYLFRKEGQNVTLSCEQNLNHDAMYWYRQDPGQGLRLIYYSQIVNDFQKGDIAEGYSVSREKKESFPLTVTSAQKNPTAFYLCASSITRNTEAFFGQGTRLTVV.

The sample holds a few counts of this clone. This chain uses TRBV30 with TRBJ1-2; D perhaps matches TRBD1 (5 bases). This CDR3 spans 13 amino acids. Germline CDR1 is GTSNPN and CDR2 is SVGIG (reference sequence). V was trimmed by 2 bases and J by 4 bases, leaving 11 bases between them. CDR3 region: CAWSQGDTYGYTF. CDR3 coding DNA: TGTGCCTGGAGTCAAGGGGATACCTATGGCTACACCTTC.

A few counts support this clone. The chain joins TRBV5-1 to TRBJ1-2, with TRBD1 matching over 7 bases. The CDR3 runs 18 residues. CDR1 and CDR2 from the germline V gene are SGHRS and YFSETQ. V was pared by 2 bases and J by 5 bases, with 18 bases of the junction left unmatched. Here the CDR3 DNA reads TGCGCCAGCAGCTTTGGAGCGACAGGGTCCCTTGGAGTATATGGCTACACCTTC. It specifies CASSFGATGSLGVYGYTF.

As for this clone: The same CDR3 arises from other DNA sequences in this sample as well. The chain couples TRBV24-1 to TRBJ2-7, with D perhaps matching TRBD1 (5 bases). The germline gives CDR1 KGHDR, CDR2 SFDVKD. This CDR3 spans 12 amino acids. Trimming pared 6 bases from V and 3 bases from J, leaving 8 bases between. DNA of the CDR3: TGTGCCACCAGTCGCCAGGGCTACGAGCAGTACTTC. Its protein product is CATSRQGYEQYF.